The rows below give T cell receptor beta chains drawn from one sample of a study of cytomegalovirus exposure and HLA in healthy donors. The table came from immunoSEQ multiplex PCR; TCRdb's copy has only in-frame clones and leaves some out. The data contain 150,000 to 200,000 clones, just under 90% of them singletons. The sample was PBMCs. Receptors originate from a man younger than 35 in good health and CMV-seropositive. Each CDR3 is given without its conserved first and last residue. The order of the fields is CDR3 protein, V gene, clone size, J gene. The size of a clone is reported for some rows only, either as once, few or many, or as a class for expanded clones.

CDR3 protein: ASIPTRGSYNEQF
V gene: TRBV6-1
clone size: -
J gene: TRBJ2-1

CDR3 protein: ASSRSNQPQH
V gene: TRBV28
clone size: -
J gene: TRBJ1-5

CDR3 protein: ASSPKATGLGETQY
V gene: TRBV21-1
clone size: -
J gene: TRBJ2-5

CDR3 protein: ASSMGQGAFFEQY
V gene: TRBV7-2
clone size: -
J gene: TRBJ2-7

CDR3 protein: AWSVPRGRVNQPQH
V gene: TRBV30
clone size: -
J gene: TRBJ1-5

CDR3 protein: ASSLRTGMGNEQF
V gene: TRBV5-5
clone size: -
J gene: TRBJ2-1

CDR3 protein: ASTGTRGAGELF
V gene: TRBV9
clone size: -
J gene: TRBJ2-2

CDR3 protein: ASSWTPAGELF
V gene: TRBV11-2
clone size: -
J gene: TRBJ2-2

CDR3 protein: ASLTGGSNQPQH
V gene: TRBV19
clone size: -
J gene: TRBJ1-5

CDR3 protein: ASSYSGGEIYEQY
V gene: TRBV11-2
clone size: once
J gene: TRBJ2-7